The following is a T cell receptor (beta chain) sequence with its context. Under the authors' procedure: Nucleated cell number was recorded as an estimate derived from reference gene primer amplification. The table came from immunoSEQ multiplex PCR; TCRdb's copy has only in-frame clones and leaves some out. From that table come the V and J calls and clone size; the DNA was used to work out D and trimming. The table shows roughly 100,000 clones, with roughly 79% occurring only once. Germline trimming cut 2 bases from V and 4 bases from J; bases unmatched to any gene: 11. This CDR3 region has 18 residues. The germline CDR1 and CDR2 sequences are SGHAT and FQNNGV. This entry belongs to a study of blood T cell repertoires in COVID-19. Study context: COVID-19 samples collected from the United States, Italy and Spain covered acute and convalescent phases. Nucleic acid was either cDNA or gDNA, and it came from T cells, B-cell-depleted T cells, or PBMCs.

The V call is TRBV11-2, the J call TRBJ2-3; 11 bases fit TRBD2. The receptor comes from a woman in her 70s with acute or convalescent COVID-19. Material: peripheral blood. CDR3 amino acids: CASSLSLTTSGGADTQYF. CDR3 DNA sequence: TGTGCCAGCAGCTTAAGTCTGACAACTAGCGGGGGCGCAGATACGCAGTATTTT. Drawing the rest from reference TRBV11-2 and TRBJ2-3, the complete variable domain is EAGVAQSPRYKIIEKRQSVAFWCNPISGHATLYWYQQILGQGPKLLIQFQNNGVVDDSQLPKDRFSAERLKGVDSTLKIQPAKLEDSAVYLCASSLSLTTSGGADTQYFGPGTRLTVL.